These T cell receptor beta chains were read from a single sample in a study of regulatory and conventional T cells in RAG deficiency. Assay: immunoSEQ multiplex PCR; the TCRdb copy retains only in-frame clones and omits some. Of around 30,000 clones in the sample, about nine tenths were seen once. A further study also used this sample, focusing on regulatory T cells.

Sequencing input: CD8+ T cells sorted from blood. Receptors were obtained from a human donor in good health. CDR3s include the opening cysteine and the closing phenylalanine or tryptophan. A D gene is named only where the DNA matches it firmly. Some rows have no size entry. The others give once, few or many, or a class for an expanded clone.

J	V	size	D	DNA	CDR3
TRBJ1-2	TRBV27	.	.	TGTGCCAGCAGACCCACAGGATCCAACTATGGCTACACCTTC	CASRPTGSNYGYTF
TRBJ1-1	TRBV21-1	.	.	TGTGCCAGCATCCTCCTTTACAGGGGGGACACTGAAGCTTTCTTT	CASILLYRGDTEAFF
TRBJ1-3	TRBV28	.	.	TGTGCCAGCAGTTTAGTTCTCTCGGGTGGCTCTGGAAACACCATATATTTT	CASSLVLSGGSGNTIYF
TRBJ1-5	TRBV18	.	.	TGTGCCAGCTCCCTAGATGTGGGCAATCAGCCCCAGCATTTT	CASSLDVGNQPQHF
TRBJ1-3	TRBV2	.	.	TGTGCCAGCAGGGGGGCTGGAAACACCATATATTTT	CASRGAGNTIYF
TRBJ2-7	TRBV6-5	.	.	TGTGCCAGCAGTTACGGGAGAACCTACGAGCAGTACTTC	CASSYGRTYEQYF
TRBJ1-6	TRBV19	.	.	TGTGCCAGTAGACTCTCCTGGGGTTGGGATAATTCACCCCTCCACTTT	CASRLSWGWDNSPLHF
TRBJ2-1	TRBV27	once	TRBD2	TGTGCCAGCAGTTTGGTCCTACGTCCTCTAGCGGGAGGAAGGAAGGGTGAGCAGTTCTTC	CASSLVLRPLAGGRKGEQFF
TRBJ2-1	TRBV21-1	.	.	TGTGCCAGCAGCAAAGAAGGGGGCCACAATGAGCAGTTCTTC	CASSKEGGHNEQFF
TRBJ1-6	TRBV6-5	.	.	TGTGCCAGCGTGGCGGGAGATTATAATTCACCCCTCCACTTT	CASVAGDYNSPLHF
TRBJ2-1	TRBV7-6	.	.	TGTGCCAGCAGCTTAGGGGGTTCCTACAATGAGCAGTTCTTC	CASSLGGSYNEQFF
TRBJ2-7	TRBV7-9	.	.	TGTGCCAGCAGCAACCGGGACGTACCCTACGAGCAGTACTTC	CASSNRDVPYEQYF
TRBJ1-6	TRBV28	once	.	TGTGCCAGCAGCCATGGCCCCTATAATTCACCCCTCCACTTT	CASSHGPYNSPLHF
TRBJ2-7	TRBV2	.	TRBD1	TGTGCCAGCAGAGGACAGGGGTCCCACGAGCAGTACTTC	CASRGQGSHEQYF
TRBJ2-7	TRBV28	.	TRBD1	TGTGCCAGCAGTTCCCCCTTCTCGGGACAGGGTCCGATCGGGATCTCCTACGAGCAGTACTTC	CASSSPFSGQGPIGISYEQYF
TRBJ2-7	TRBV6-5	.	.	TGTGCCAGCCGGGGTATCACCTACGAGCAGTACTTC	CASRGITYEQYF
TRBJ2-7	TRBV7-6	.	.	TGTGCCAGCAGCCCACGGGACCGGGGGCCCTACGAGCAGTACTTC	CASSPRDRGPYEQYF
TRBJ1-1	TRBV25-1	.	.	TGTGCCAGCAGTGAACGGGGAGGGATGAACACTGAAGCTTTCTTT	CASSERGGMNTEAFF
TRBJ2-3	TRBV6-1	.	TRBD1	TGTGCCAGCAGTGACGGGGCAGGGGGATCCACAGATACGCAGTATTTT	CASSDGAGGSTDTQYF
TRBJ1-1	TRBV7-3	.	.	TGTGCCAGCAGCTTCTTGGAGGGTGGACGCACTGAAGCTTTCTTT	CASSFLEGGRTEAFF
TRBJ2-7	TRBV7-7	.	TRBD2	TGTGCCAGCAGCTCCGCGAAGCGGGGGGGCCAGTACGAGCAGTACTTC	CASSSAKRGGQYEQYF
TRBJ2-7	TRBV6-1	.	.	TGTGCCAGCAGTGAAGGGGGGGTAGCGGAGGGCTACGAGCAGTACTTC	CASSEGGVAEGYEQYF
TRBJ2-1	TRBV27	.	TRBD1	TGTGCCAGCAGTTTAACAGGGGGGATCTACAATGAGCAGTTCTTC	CASSLTGGIYNEQFF
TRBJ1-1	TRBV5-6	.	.	TGTGCCAGCAGCTTGGGAGGGAACACTGAAGCTTTCTTT	CASSLGGNTEAFF
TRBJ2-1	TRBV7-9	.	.	TGTGCCAGCAGCTTAGTAAGACTGGCCTACAATGAGCAGTTCTTC	CASSLVRLAYNEQFF
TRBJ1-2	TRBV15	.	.	TGTGCCACCAGCGGCGGGGGAGGGGCAGACGACTATGGCTACACCTTC	CATSGGGGADDYGYTF
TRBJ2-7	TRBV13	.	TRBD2	TGTGCCAGCAGCCGTTCGGGACTAGCGGGAGGAAACTCCTACGAGCAGTACTTC	CASSRSGLAGGNSYEQYF
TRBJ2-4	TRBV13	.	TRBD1	TGTGCCAGCAGCTTATTAGGGGGCGCAGGAGCCAAAAACATTCAGTACTTC	CASSLLGGAGAKNIQYF
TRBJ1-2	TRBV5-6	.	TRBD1	TGTGCCAGCAGCTCCCCGGGACAGGAGTTGACCACCGATGGCTACACCTTC	CASSSPGQELTTDGYTF
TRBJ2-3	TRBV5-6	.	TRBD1	TGTGCCAGCAGCTTGGGACAGGGCCCAGATACGCAGTATTTT	CASSLGQGPDTQYF
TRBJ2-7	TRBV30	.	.	TGTGCCTGGAGCGGACTAAACTACGAGCAGTACTTC	CAWSGLNYEQYF
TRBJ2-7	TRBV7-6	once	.	TGTGCCAGCAGCCCATCTGGGGGACTCTACGAGCAGTACTTC	CASSPSGGLYEQYF
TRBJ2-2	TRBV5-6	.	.	TGTGCCAGCAGCTTAGTGCAGGGTGACACCGGGGAGCTGTTTTTT	CASSLVQGDTGELFF
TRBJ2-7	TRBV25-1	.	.	TGTGCCAGCAGTGAATTTGACAGAGCTTACGAGCAGTACTTC	CASSEFDRAYEQYF
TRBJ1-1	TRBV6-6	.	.	TGTGCCAGCAGTTACAATTCCGAAGCTTTCTTT	CASSYNSEAFF
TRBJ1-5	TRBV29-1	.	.	TGCAGCGTAAAGGAAGGGGGGGGGCAGCCCCAGCATTTT	CSVKEGGGQPQHF
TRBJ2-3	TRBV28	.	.	TGTGCCAGCTTTTCCGTGGGCAGTCTGGCAGATACGCAGTATTTT	CASFSVGSLADTQYF
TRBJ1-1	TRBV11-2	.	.	TGTGCCAGCAGCCCGCGAACAGGGACCGACACTGAAGCTTTCTTT	CASSPRTGTDTEAFF
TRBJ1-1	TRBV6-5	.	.	TGTGCCAGCGGGTTCGGGGCGGGCACTGAAGCTTTCTTT	CASGFGAGTEAFF
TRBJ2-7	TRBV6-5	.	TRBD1	TGTGCCAGCACCGCCTCGTTCAGGGGGCCCTACGAGCAGTACTTC	CASTASFRGPYEQYF
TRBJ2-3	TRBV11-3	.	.	TGTGCCAGCAGCTTAGAGGTCAGCACAGATACGCAGTATTTT	CASSLEVSTDTQYF
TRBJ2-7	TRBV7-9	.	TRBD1	TGTGCCAGCAGCTTAGAATTCGCCCCCGGGACAGGGTCCTACGAGCAGTACTTC	CASSLEFAPGTGSYEQYF
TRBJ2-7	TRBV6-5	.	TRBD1	TGTGCCAGCAGTGATGGACAGGGGTGGGAGCAGTACTTC	CASSDGQGWEQYF
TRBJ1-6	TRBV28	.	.	TGTGCCAGCAGAGGGGTTATTTCACCCCTCCACTTT	CASRGVISPLHF
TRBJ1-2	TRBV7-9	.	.	TGTGCCAGCAGCAACGGGGTCGGGAACTATGGCTACACCTTC	CASSNGVGNYGYTF
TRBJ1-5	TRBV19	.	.	TGTGCCAGTAGTATTGGGGCTAATCAGCCCCAGCATTTT	CASSIGANQPQHF
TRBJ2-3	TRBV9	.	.	TGTGCCAGCAGCGGAGGGGGCACAGATACGCAGTATTTT	CASSGGGTDTQYF
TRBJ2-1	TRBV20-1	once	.	TGCAGTGCTAGCGACTACAATGAGCAGTTCTTC	CSASDYNEQFF
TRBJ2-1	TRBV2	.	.	TGTGCCAGCAGTGACCGTATGAGCTCCTACAATGAGCAGTTCTTC	CASSDRMSSYNEQFF
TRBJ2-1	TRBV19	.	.	TGTGCCAGTAGTTCGGGACTCTGGAATGAGCAGTTCTTC	CASSSGLWNEQFF
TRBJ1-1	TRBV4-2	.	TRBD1	TGTGCCAGCAGCCCCAGGACAGGGATGAACACTGAAGCTTTCTTT	CASSPRTGMNTEAFF
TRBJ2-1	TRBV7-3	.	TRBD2	TGTGCCAGCAGCTTATTAGCGGGAGGCGTAAATGAGCAGTTCTTC	CASSLLAGGVNEQFF
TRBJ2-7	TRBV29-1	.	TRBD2	TGCAGCGTTGAAGGAAGTGGACTAGGTCATCCCGAGCAGTACTTC	CSVEGSGLGHPEQYF
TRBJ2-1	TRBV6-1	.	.	TGTGCCAGCAGGGATCTAGCATGGGGTTACAATGAGCAGTTCTTC	CASRDLAWGYNEQFF
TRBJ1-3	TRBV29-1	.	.	TGCAGCGTTGAGGATGGGCAGTCCTCTGGAAACACCATATATTTT	CSVEDGQSSGNTIYF
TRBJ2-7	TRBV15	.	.	TGTGCCACCCAAGGGAAGATCGGGGGGCGAGAGCAGTACTTC	CATQGKIGGREQYF
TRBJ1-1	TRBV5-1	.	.	TGCGCCAGCAGCTCCGTCGGAGGGGCGAACACTGAAGCTTTCTTT	CASSSVGGANTEAFF
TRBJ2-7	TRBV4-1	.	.	TGCGCCAGCAGCCAAGACCTCAGGACATTCGGCTACGAGCAGTACTTC	CASSQDLRTFGYEQYF